The clone carrying this T cell receptor beta chain has at least ten counts. The sample is drawn from a study of regulatory T cells in long-lasting Graves disease. Building of the TCR beta libraries involved iRepertoire HTBI primers and Arm-PCR of CDR3 regions. TCRdb reprocessed the multiplex PCR reads with MiXCR, giving one entry per CDR3 protein. This sample has over 400,000 distinct CDR3 sequences, with about 15% found just once. Time point noted: newly diagnosed GD, antithyroid drugs for less than 3 months. Preparation of the TCR library used RNA extracted from PBMCs. Separately, the same data were catalogued under a study of T cells in Graves' hyperthyroidism and ophthalmopathy. That work contributes: Diagnosing involved the use of clinical symptoms, serum thyroxine and TRAb, thyroid ultrasound and orbital computed tomography. TCR CDR3 regions were first amplified by RT-PCR with HTBI primers.

This material consisted of peripheral blood mononuclear cells (PBMCs), taken at new diagnosis, from a patient treated with antithyroid drugs. This TCR came from a woman in her 50s with Graves disease.

The CDR3 is CSVTRGNEQFF. The CDR3 DNA reads TGCAGCGTTACCAGGGGCAATGAGCAGTTCTTC. The chain joins TRBV29-1 to TRBJ2-1, with a possible D match to TRBD1 (6 bases). V was pared by 5 bases and J by 6 bases, with 8 bases between. Germline lookup yields CDR1 SQVTM and CDR2 ANQGSEA. This CDR3 has 11 residues.